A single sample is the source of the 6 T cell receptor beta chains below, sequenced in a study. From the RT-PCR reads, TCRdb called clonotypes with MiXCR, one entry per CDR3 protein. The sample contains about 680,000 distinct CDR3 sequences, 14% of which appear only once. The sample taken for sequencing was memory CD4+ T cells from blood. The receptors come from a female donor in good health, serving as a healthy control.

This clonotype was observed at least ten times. CDR3 residues: CASSSIDKNTGELFF. The CDR3 coding sequence is TGTGCCAGCAGCTCCATCGACAAGAACACCGGGGAGCTGTTTTTT. The chain employs TRBV7-9 and TRBJ2-2; D call uncertain. The CDR3 sequence is 15 residues long. The germline V gene has CDR1 SEHNR and CDR2 FQNEAQ (reference sequence). V lost 4 bases to trimming and J lost 1 base, with 10 bases between them.

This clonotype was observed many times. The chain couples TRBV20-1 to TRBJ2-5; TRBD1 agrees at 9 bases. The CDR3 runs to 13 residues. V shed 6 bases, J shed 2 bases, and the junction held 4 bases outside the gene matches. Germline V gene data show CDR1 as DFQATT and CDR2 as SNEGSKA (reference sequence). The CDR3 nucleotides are TGCAGTGCCCCGGACAGGGGTCAAGAGACCCAGTACTTC. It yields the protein CSAPDRGQETQYF.

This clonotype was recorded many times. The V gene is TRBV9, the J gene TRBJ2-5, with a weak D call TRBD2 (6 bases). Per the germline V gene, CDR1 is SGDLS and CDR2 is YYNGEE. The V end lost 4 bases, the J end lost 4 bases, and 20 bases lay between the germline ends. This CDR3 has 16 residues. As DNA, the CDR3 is TGTGCCAGCAGCCTGTCCGGGACGCTGCGGGGAGAGACCCAGTACTTC. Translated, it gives CASSLSGTLRGETQYF.

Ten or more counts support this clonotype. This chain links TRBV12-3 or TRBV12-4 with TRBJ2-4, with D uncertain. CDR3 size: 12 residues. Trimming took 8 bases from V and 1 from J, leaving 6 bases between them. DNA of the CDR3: TGTGCCAGCGGCCGGGCCAAAAACATTCAGTACTTC. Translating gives CASGRAKNIQYF.

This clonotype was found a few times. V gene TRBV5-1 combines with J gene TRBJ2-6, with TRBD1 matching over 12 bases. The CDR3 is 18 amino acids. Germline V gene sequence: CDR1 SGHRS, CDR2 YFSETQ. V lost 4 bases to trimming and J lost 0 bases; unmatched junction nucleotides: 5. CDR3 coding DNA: TGCGCCAGCAGCCGAGGGACAGGGGGCGGCTCTGGGGCCAACGTCCTGACTTTC. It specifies CASSRGTGGGSGANVLTF.

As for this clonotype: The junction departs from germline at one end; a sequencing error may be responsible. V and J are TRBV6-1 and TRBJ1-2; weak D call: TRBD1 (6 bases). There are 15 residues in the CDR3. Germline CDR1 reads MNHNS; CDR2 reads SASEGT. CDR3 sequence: CASREVAGQGSGYTF. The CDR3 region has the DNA TGTGCCAGCAGGGAAGTCGCTGGGCAGGGGAGTGGCTACACCTTC.